This T cell receptor beta chain was sequenced for a study of human T cells and chemical hapten exposure (dated by TCRdb to about 2021). The study in broad terms: For sensitization, 2% DPC in acetone was applied to an approximately 2 cm by approximately 2 cm area of upper inner arm skin. For TCR sequencing, blood came from 25 to 35 alopecia patients at anywhere from one to four time points (pre-sensitization, 2, 6 and 24 weeks). Libraries were combined into a pool for sequencing, and differences in TCR yield between samples came mainly from small differences in library volumes within the pool. Most of the patients in the cohort were female, and the cohort covered alopecia areata with under or over 50% scalp involvement, alopecia totalis and alopecia universalis. Patient blood was sampled pre-sensitization (week 0) and at 2, 6 and about 24 weeks after DPC sensitization. In alopecia patients, the study followed how the peripheral blood TCR repertoire changed in vivo over primary and secondary sensitization to diphenylcyclopropenone (DPC), a hapten. Patch testing was done on the upper back using Finn chambers containing 0.01% DPC, and results were scored after 6 days according to International Contact Dermatitis Research Group standards. Throughout the roughly 25-week study period, patients were also given weekly therapeutic DPC doses on the scalp. Overall study results and their limits: All patients had alopecia, a presumed autoimmune disease, so their immune response might differ from that of healthy individuals. The number of TCRs above 1 in 1000 frequency did not change with DPC sensitization; there was no evidence of global repertoire structure alterations. Compared with pre-sensitization or healthy control sets, expanded TCRs formed significantly more large CDR3 similarity clusters, which is consistent with antigen-driven responses. Patch test score was positively correlated with the number of PT1 expanded TCRs, with significance at thresholds 8, 16 and 32 but not at 4. Repeated subsampling changed both the strength of the expansion versus patch-test correlation and the threshold at which that correlation became significant.

For CDR1 and CDR2, the germline V gene (reference sequence) lists SEHNR and FQNEAQ. V is cut by 5 bases and J by 4 bases, and the space between the germline ends is 14 bases. From the cysteine up to the phenylalanine, the CDR3 has a length of 14 residues. Of the read, only the CDR3 DNA is kept; its 42 bases are in frame from base 1. The library was generated by RACE. The sequencer listed for this sample is NextSeq 500. Library preparation attached unique molecular identifiers to individual cDNA molecules for quantitative, reproducible TCR counting. Both TCR alpha and TCR beta chains were sequenced from each blood RNA sample. The authors' analysis ran thus. The median number of TCRs per sample was roughly 94,000, ranging from roughly 23,224 to 690,600. The Decombinator software suite was used to annotate the V, J and CDR3 of the TCR reads. Every sample was subsampled to the same number of TCRs (28,000) for the PS versus PT1 abundance plots. TCRs were defined as expanded if absent before sensitization and observed at least eight times at the 2-week time point. Clones were called with MiXCR by TCRdb after fastp trimmed the public reads at Q25, and only in-frame beta chains were retained. Under each unique CDR3 protein, matching rows form one entry showing the most common genes and DNA. The V and J calls here are based on TCRdb, not the publication. Across this sample there are about 93,000 distinct CDR3 sequences, with about 8.5% seen only once. The ten most abundant clones make up 2% to 3% of the sample.

The sample's time point, from its label and the paper: pre-sensitization, week 0. Reading the label with the study, this specimen's treatment or condition is: therapeutic diphenylcyclopropenone sensitization with weekly scalp DPC. At every patch-test visit, the blood draw took place before the patch test was put on. Eligible patients were aged 18 to 70, diagnosed with alopecia, deemed suitable for DPC therapy, and excluded if pregnant. Total RNA was extracted from unfractionated whole blood collected in Tempus Blood RNA tubes. Concerning this clonotype itself: The target of this receptor is not known. No much larger clone exists at a distance of one base, and base qualities are not known.

Sequenced here: whole blood, sampled in connection with sensitization to the hapten diphenylcyclopropenone (DPC). This TCR came from a man aged 35 to 55 with alopecia areata. Some clones in this sample may be carry-over from other donors' samples. This receptor chain uses TRBV7-9 and TRBJ1-2; no confident D gene assignment can be made. The DNA sequence is TGTGCCAGCAGCCCCCGGGGAGGCTTCTATGGCTACACCTTC. It translates as CASSPRGGFYGYTF. Reference TRBV7-9 and TRBJ1-2 proteins supply the regions before and after the CDR3; the full variable domain is: DTGVSQNPRHKITKRGQNVTFRCDPISEHNRLYWYRQTLGQGPEFLTYFQNEAQLEKSRLLSDRFSAERPKGSFSTLEIQRTEQGDSAMYLCASSPRGGFYGYTFGSGTRLTVV.